A selection of T cell receptor beta chains follows, all from one sample in a study of beta chain features in type 1 diabetes. Method: immunoSEQ multiplex PCR; TCRdb's copy keeps in-frame clones and lacks some. The sample lists about 260,000 clones, more than 65% occurring once. Sequencing was done on a sample of naive CD4+ T cells from blood. Every receptor here comes from a man aged 30 to 45 in good health. Each CDR3 is given with its conserved first and last residue. A D gene is named only where the DNA matches it firmly. Only part of the rows carry a size: once, few, many, or a class if the clone is expanded.

D: .
size: .
J: TRBJ2-3
V: TRBV5-1
CDR3: CASSSTGTGTDTQYF
DNA: TGCGCCAGCAGCTCAACCGGGACCGGCACAGATACGCAGTATTTT

D: .
size: .
J: TRBJ2-1
V: TRBV28
CDR3: CASSLMRGPYNEQFF
DNA: TGTGCCAGCAGTTTAATGCGCGGACCCTACAATGAGCAGTTCTTC

D: TRBD2
size: .
J: TRBJ2-3
V: TRBV4-1
CDR3: CASRGGTTDTQYF
DNA: TGCGCCAGCCGGGGGGGTACCACAGATACGCAGTATTTT

D: .
size: .
J: TRBJ2-3
V: TRBV30
CDR3: CAWSVLATDTQYF
DNA: TGTGCCTGGAGTGTCCTAGCCACAGATACGCAGTATTTT

D: .
size: .
J: TRBJ1-2
V: TRBV16
CDR3: CASSHPRAAGVYNYGYTF
DNA: TGTGCCAGCAGCCACCCGAGGGCGGCAGGCGTTTATAACTATGGCTACACCTTC

D: TRBD2
size: .
J: TRBJ2-1
V: TRBV30
CDR3: CAWNLMTAGGHEQFF
DNA: TGTGCCTGGAATCTTATGACGGCGGGAGGGCATGAGCAGTTCTTC

D: .
size: .
J: TRBJ2-7
V: TRBV19
CDR3: CASSTGQPAGEQYF
DNA: TGTGCCAGTAGTACGGGACAGCCCGCGGGGGAGCAGTACTTC

D: .
size: once
J: TRBJ1-2
V: TRBV30
CDR3: CACGDEISYGYTF
DNA: TGTGCCTGTGGAGACGAGATTAGCTATGGCTACACCTTC

D: .
size: .
J: TRBJ2-6
V: TRBV29-1
CDR3: CSVKTSGANVLTF
DNA: TGCAGCGTTAAAACCTCTGGGGCCAACGTCCTGACTTTC

D: TRBD1
size: .
J: TRBJ1-1
V: TRBV30
CDR3: CACTRDRGTEAFF
DNA: TGTGCCTGCACCCGGGACAGGGGCACTGAAGCTTTCTTT